This TCR beta chain was sequenced in a study of T cell changes during pregnancy in multiple sclerosis. The CDR3 contains 15 residues. Germline CDR1 is SGHRS and CDR2 is YFSETQ. V gave up 4 bases and J gave up 2 bases, with 15 bases separating them. In this sample, this clone turned up a few times. Measured with immunoSEQ multiplex PCR; TCRdb has only the in-frame clones, and not every one. The sample holds 34,000 or so clones, about nine tenths seen once. The starting material was CD8+ T cells from peripheral blood mononuclear cells, obtained in the first trimester of pregnancy. The sequence came from a female donor with multiple sclerosis, enrolled in a pregnancy study. The chain has TRBV5-1 and TRBJ2-5; D remains unclear. DNA of the CDR3: TGCGCCAGCAGCCCGAGGATTCTTCTTCAAGAGACCCAGTACTTC. Translated, it gives CASSPRILLQETQYF.